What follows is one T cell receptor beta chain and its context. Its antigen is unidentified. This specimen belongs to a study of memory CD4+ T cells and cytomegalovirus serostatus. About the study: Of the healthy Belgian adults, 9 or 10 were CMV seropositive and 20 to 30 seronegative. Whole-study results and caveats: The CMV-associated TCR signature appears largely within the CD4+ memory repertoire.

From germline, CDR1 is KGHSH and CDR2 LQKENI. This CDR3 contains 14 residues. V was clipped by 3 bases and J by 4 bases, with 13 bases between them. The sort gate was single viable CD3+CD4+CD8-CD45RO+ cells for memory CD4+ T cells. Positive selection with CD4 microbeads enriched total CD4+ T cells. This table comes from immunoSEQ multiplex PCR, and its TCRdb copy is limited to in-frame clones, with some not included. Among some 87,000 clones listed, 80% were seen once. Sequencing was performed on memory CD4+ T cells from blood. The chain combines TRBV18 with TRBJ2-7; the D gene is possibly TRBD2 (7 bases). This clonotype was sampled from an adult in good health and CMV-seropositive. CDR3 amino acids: CASSPTGGSYEQYF. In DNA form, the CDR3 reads TGTGCCAGCTCACCCACGGGGGGCTCTTACGAGCAGTACTTC.